This T cell receptor beta chain was observed in a study of vaccination effects on CD4 cells after COVID-19. Before sequencing took place, the ViraFEST assay used viral peptide pools to expand antigen-specific CD4+ T cells. Culture lasted about 10 days before CD4+ T cell isolation. Everyone in the study got two shots of either the BNT162b2 or mRNA-1273 vaccine. Comments on this clone: Its antigen is unidentified.

This table comes from immunoSEQ multiplex PCR, and its TCRdb copy is limited to in-frame clones, with some not included. Of about 59,000 clones in the sample, about 73% were seen once. This receptor was obtained from a human donor who received a COVID-19 vaccine. The source material was CD4+ T cells from PBMCs cultured with HCoV-OC43 spike peptides, sampled after COVID-19 vaccination. As to subset: HCoV-OC43 spike overlapping peptide pool stimulation.

CDR3 loop: CSASRDGYTF. The CDR3, as DNA: TGCAGTGCTAGTAGGGATGGCTACACCTTC. The chain uses TRBV20-1 and TRBJ1-2; D gene ambiguous. The CDR3 has 10 residues. CDR1 DFQATT and CDR2 SNEGSKA come from the germline V gene (reference sequence). The V end lost 3 bases, the J end lost 6 bases, and 5 bases lay between the germline ends.